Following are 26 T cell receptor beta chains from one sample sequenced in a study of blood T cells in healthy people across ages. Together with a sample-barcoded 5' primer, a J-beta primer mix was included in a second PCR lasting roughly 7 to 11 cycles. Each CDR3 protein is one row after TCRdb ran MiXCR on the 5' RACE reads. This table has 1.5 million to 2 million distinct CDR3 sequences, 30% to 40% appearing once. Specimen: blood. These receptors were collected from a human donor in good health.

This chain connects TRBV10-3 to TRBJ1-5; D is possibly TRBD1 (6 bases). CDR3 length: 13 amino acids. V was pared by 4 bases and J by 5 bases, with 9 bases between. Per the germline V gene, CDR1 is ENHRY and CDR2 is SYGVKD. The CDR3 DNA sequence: TGTGCCATCAGTGCGGCAGGGGATCAGCCCCAGCATTTT. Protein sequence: CAISAAGDQPQHF.

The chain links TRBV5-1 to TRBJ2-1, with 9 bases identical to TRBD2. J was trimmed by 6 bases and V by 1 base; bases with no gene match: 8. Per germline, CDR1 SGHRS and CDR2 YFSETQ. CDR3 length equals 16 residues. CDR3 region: CASSLSGGSLINEQFF. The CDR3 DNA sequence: TGCGCCAGCAGCTTGAGCGGGGGGTCCCTTATCAATGAGCAGTTCTTC.

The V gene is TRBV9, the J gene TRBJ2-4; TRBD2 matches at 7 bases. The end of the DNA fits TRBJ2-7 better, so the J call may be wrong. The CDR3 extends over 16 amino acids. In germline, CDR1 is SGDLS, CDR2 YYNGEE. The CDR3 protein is CASSVGWGGGLYEQYF. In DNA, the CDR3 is TGTGCCAGCAGCGTTGGTTGGGGCGGGGGATTGTACGAGCAGTACTTC.

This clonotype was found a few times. The CDR3 coding sequence is TGTGCCAGCAGCCAAGATACGAGGGTAGGGGGCGAACAGTACTTC. It specifies CASSQDTRVGGEQYF. V usage is TRBV4-2 and J usage is TRBJ2-4; 7 bases fit TRBD1. CDR3 length: 15 amino acids. CDR1 is LGHNA, CDR2 YNFKEQ, per germline. V dropped 0 bases and J dropped 13; count of bases not matched to a gene: 12.

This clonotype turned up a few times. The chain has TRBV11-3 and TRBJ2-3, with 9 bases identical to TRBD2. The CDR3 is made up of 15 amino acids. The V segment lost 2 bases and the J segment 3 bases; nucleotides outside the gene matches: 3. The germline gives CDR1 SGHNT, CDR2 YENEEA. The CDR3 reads CASSLTGLATDTQYF. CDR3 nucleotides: TGTGCCAGCAGCTTAACGGGACTAGCAACAGATACGCAGTATTTT. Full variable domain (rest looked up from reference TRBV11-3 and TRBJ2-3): EAGVVQSPRYKIIEKKQPVAFWCNPISGHNTLYWYLQNLGQGPELLIRYENEEAVDDSQLPKDRFSAERLKGVDSTLKIQPAELGDSAVYLCASSLTGLATDTQYFGPGTRLTVL.

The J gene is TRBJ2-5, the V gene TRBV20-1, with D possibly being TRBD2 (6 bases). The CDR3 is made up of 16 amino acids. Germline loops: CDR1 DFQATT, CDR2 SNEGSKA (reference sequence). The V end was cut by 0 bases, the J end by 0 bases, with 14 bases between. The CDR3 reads CSARDHWRGNQETQYF. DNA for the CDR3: TGCAGTGCTAGAGATCATTGGCGGGGTAACCAAGAGACCCAGTACTTC.

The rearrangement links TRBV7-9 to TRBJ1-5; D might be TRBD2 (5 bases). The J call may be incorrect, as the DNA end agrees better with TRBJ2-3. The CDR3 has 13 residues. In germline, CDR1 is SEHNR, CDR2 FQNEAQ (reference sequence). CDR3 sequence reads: CASSPEEDQPQYF. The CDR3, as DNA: TGTGCCAGCAGCCCAGAGGAGGATCAGCCCCAGTATTTT.

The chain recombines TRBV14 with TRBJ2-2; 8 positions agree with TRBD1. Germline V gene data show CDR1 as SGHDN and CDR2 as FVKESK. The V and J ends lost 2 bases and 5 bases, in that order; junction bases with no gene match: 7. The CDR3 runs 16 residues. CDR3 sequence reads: CASSQTTDRVTGELFF. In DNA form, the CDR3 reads TGTGCCAGCAGCCAAACCACGGACAGGGTAACCGGGGAGCTGTTTTTT.

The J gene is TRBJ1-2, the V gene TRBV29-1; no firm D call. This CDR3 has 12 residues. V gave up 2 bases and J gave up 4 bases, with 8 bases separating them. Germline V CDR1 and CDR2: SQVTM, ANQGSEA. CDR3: CSVETSSYGYTF. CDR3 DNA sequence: TGCAGCGTTGAAACCAGTAGCTATGGCTACACCTTC.

CDR3 in DNA: TGCAGCGTCGAATCTAGCGGGGGGGCCTCAGATACGCAGTATTTT. Amino acids: CSVESSGGASDTQYF. The chain employs TRBV29-1 and TRBJ2-3; 12 bases match TRBD2. Losses at the gene ends were 6 bases for V and 4 bases for J; bases not matched to a gene: 8. Germline loops: CDR1 SQVTM, CDR2 ANQGSEA. The CDR3 consists of 15 residues.

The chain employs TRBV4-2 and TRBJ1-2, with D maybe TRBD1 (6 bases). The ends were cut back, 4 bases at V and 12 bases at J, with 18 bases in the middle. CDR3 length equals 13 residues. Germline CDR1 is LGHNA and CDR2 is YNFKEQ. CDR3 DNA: TGTGCCAGCAGCCCCCAGGACAGTTCTCCTGACACCTTC. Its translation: CASSPQDSSPDTF.

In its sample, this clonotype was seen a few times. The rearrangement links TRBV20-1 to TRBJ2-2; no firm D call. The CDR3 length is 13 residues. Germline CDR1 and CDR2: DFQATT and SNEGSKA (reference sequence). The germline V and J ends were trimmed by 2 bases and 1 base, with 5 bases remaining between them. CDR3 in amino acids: CSARSLNTGELFF. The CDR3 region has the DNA TGCAGTGCTAGATCCCTGAACACCGGGGAGCTGTTTTTT.

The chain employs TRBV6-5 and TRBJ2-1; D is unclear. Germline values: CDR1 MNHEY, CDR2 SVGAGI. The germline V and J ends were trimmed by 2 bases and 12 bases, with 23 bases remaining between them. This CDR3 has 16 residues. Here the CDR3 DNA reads TGTGCCAGCAGTTACCGACTCATGGCTAGTCTGGATGGGCAGTTCTTC. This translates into CASSYRLMASLDGQFF.

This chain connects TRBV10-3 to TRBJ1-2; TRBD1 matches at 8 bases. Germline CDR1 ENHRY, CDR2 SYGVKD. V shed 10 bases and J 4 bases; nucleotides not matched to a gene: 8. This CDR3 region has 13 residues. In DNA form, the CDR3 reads TGTGCCACGACAGGGGACTCTACCTATGGCTACACCTTC. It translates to CATTGDSTYGYTF.

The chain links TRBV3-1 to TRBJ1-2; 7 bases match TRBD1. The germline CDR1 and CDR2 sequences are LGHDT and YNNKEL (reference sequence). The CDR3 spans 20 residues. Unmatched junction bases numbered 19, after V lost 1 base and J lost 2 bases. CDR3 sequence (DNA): TGTGCCAGCAGCCAAGTAACGGGCCAAGGGGGCGCGGGAATAAACTATGGCTACACCTTC. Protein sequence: CASSQVTGQGGAGINYGYTF.

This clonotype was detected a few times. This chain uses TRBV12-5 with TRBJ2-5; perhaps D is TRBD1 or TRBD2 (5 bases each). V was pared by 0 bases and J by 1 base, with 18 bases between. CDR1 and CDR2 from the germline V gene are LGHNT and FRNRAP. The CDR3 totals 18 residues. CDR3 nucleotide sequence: TGTGCTAGTGGTTTGGTAGTACGGGAAGGGGAGATCCAAGAGACCCAGTACTTC. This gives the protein CASGLVVREGEIQETQYF.

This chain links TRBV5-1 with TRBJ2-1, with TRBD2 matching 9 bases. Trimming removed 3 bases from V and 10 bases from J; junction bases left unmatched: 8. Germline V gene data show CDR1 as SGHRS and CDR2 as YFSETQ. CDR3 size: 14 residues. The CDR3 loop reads CASSWGLAGREQFF. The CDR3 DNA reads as TGCGCCAGCAGCTGGGGGCTAGCGGGGAGAGAGCAGTTCTTC.

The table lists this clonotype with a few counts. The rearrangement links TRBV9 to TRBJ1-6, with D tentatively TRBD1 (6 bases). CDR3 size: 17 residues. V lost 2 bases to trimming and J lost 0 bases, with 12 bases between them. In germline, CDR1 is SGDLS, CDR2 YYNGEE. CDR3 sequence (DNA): TGTGCCAGCAGCGTCGGACAGTCTTACTCCTATAATTCACCCCTCCACTTT. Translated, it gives CASSVGQSYSYNSPLHF.

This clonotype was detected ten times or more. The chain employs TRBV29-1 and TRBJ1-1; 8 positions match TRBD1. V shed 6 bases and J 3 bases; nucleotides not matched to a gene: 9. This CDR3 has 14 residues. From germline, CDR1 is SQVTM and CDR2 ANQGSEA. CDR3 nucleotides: TGCAGCGTGGGGACAGGCCGGGGTTACACTGAAGCTTTCTTT. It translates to CSVGTGRGYTEAFF.

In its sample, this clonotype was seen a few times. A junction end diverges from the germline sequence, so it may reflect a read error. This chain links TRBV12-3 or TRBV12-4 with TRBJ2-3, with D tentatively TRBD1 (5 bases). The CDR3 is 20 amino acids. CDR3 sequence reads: CTSSQKLGVQPVGPKDTQYF. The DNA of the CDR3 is TGTACCAGCAGCCAAAAGCTAGGGGTACAACCTGTAGGGCCAAAAGATACGCAGTATTTT.

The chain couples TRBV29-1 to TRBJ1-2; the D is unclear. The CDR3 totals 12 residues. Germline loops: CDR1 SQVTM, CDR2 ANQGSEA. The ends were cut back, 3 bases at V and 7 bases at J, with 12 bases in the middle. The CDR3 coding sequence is TGCAGCGTTGATTTTGGGGTTCGTGGCTACACCTTC. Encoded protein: CSVDFGVRGYTF.

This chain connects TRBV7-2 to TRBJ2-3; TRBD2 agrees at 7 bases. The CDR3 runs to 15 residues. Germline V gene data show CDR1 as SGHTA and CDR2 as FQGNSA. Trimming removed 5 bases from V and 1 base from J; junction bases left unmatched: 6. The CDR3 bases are TGTGCCAGCAGCGCGGCGAGCGGGGGCACAGATACGCAGTATTTT. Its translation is CASSAASGGTDTQYF.

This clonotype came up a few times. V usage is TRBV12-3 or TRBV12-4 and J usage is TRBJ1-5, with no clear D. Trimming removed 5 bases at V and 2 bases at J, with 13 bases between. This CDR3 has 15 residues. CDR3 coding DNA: TGTGCCAGCAGTCCCACGGTCCGAGGCAATCAGCCCCAGCATTTT. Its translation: CASSPTVRGNQPQHF.

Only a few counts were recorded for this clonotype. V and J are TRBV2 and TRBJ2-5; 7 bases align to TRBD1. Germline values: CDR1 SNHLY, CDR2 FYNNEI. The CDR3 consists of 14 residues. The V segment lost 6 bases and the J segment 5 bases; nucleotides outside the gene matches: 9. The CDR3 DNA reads TGTGCCAGCAGACACAGGGGTCGGCAGGAGACCCAGTACTTC. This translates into CASRHRGRQETQYF.

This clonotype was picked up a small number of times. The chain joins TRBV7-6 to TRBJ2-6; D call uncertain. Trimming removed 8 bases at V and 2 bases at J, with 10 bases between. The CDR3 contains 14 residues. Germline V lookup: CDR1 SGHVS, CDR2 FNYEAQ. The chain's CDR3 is CASGYAAGANVLTF. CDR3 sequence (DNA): TGTGCCAGCGGGTACGCCGCTGGGGCCAACGTCCTGACTTTC.

The CDR3 DNA reads as TGCAGTGCTCCAGGGAGGGTTTTGATGAACACTGAAGCTTTCTTT. Translated, it gives CSAPGRVLMNTEAFF. The rearrangement links TRBV20-1 to TRBJ1-1, with TRBD1 as a possible D gene (5 bases). The CDR3 spans 15 residues. Trimming took 5 bases from V and 0 from J, leaving 16 bases between them. Germline V gene data show CDR1 as DFQATT and CDR2 as SNEGSKA (reference sequence).